The 5 T cell receptor beta chains listed next were all sequenced from one sample in a study of cytomegalovirus exposure and HLA in healthy donors. The PCR was carried out with 60 Vbeta primers and 13 Jbeta primers. The repertoire was sequenced with immunoSEQ multiplex PCR; TCRdb's copy has only in-frame clones and lacks some. The sample carries approximately 210,000 clones, about 79% recorded once. Sequenced: PBMCs. Receptors originate from a male donor in good health and CMV-seronegative.

The J gene is TRBJ1-2, the V gene TRBV27; 10 bases line up with TRBD1. The V gene's germline CDR1 is MNHEY and CDR2 SMNVEV (reference sequence). Trimming at V came to 3 bases and at J to 2 bases, leaving 6 bases not matched to a gene. The CDR3 runs 16 residues. CDR3 bases: TGTGCCAGCAGTTTGGGGACAGGGGATTTAAACTATGGCTACACCTTC. As protein: CASSLGTGDLNYGYTF.

The gene calls are TRBV7-9 and TRBJ2-5; D is unclear. CDR1 and CDR2 (germline): SEHNR, FQNEAQ (reference sequence). V was shortened by 2 bases and J by 6 bases, with 7 bases between the two germline ends. This CDR3 contains 12 residues. The CDR3 here is CASSLNIQTQYF. The CDR3 DNA is TGTGCCAGCAGCTTAAATATCCAGACCCAGTACTTC.

The rearrangement links TRBV4-3 to TRBJ2-2, with TRBD2 matching over 7 bases. The junction had 5 bases not matched to a gene; V was cut back by 2 bases and J by 5 bases. The CDR3 spans 15 residues. Germline V CDR1 and CDR2: LGHNA, YSLEER. CDR3 sequence reads: CASSQLAGETGELFF. Written as DNA, the CDR3 is TGCGCCAGCAGCCAATTGGCGGGAGAGACCGGGGAGCTGTTTTTT.

The V and J genes are TRBV7-8 and TRBJ1-2, with 8 bases fitting TRBD1. With V trimmed by 0 bases and J by 4 bases, 1 base remained unmatched. The CDR3 is made up of 14 amino acids. CDR1 is SGHVS, CDR2 FQNEAQ, per germline. CDR3 sequence reads: CASSLAGTGYGYTF. In nucleotides, the CDR3 is TGTGCCAGCAGCTTAGCCGGGACAGGCTATGGCTACACCTTC.

This chain's CDR3 is CASSSDSGSSYEQYF. The CDR3 nucleotides read TGCGCCAGCAGCTCTGATAGCGGCAGTTCCTACGAGCAGTACTTC. V gene TRBV5-1 combines with J gene TRBJ2-7; perhaps TRBD2 as D (6 bases). V was shortened by 3 bases and J by 1 base, with 14 bases between the two germline ends. The CDR3 loop spans 15 amino acids. Germline CDR1 is SGHRS and CDR2 is YFSETQ.